The 12 T cell receptor beta chains below come from one sample, sequenced in a study of blood T cell repertoires in COVID-19. Generated by immunoSEQ multiplex PCR, the TCRdb table keeps only in-frame clones and is missing some. Among some 110,000 clones, 70% to 90% were seen once, and the ten largest hold about 7.4%. Sequenced: peripheral blood. Receptor source: a man aged 65 to 79 who had recovered from COVID-19.

V gene TRBV5-5 combines with J gene TRBJ2-1; D remains unclear. Germline V gene data show CDR1 as SGHKS and CDR2 as YYEKEE (reference sequence). Trimming took 1 base from V and 8 from J, leaving 4 bases between them. This CDR3 spans 11 amino acids. The CDR3 coding sequence is TGTGCCAGCAGCTTGTACTATGAGCAGTTCTTC. Translation: CASSLYYEQFF.

The CDR3 sequence is CASSRGLAGSSYEQYF. CDR3 nucleotide sequence: TGTGCCAGCAGCCGAGGACTAGCGGGTAGCTCCTACGAGCAGTACTTC. The chain couples TRBV3-1 (or the pseudogene TRBV3-2) to TRBJ2-7; 11 bases agree with TRBD2. Germline CDR1 is LGHDT and CDR2 is YNNKEL (reference sequence). This CDR3 has 16 amino acids. J lost 0 bases, V lost 4 bases, and 5 bases had no gene match.

This chain connects TRBV5-1 to TRBJ1-1; a possible D gene is TRBD1 (6 bases). Germline CDR1 SGHRS, CDR2 YFSETQ. The CDR3 is 16 residues long. Trimming took off 6 bases at V and 4 bases at J, with 22 bases between the two ends. Here the CDR3 DNA reads TGCGCCAGCACGCCGGCCCGGGCAGGGGTCGGCACTGAAGCTTTCTTT. Amino acids: CASTPARAGVGTEAFF.

This chain links TRBV24-1 with TRBJ1-2, with TRBD1 as a possible D gene (6 bases). CDR3 length: 14 residues. Trimming pared 6 bases from V and 1 base from J, leaving 11 bases between. The V gene's germline CDR1 is KGHDR and CDR2 SFDVKD. The CDR3 coding sequence is TGTGCCACCAGTAATGGACAGCTTAACTATGGCTACACCTTC. Amino acid sequence: CATSNGQLNYGYTF.

The chain employs TRBV6-5 and TRBJ1-5, with 7 bases matching TRBD1. J lost 5 bases, V lost 8 bases, and 9 bases had no gene match. Germline assignment: CDR1 MNHEY and CDR2 SVGAGI. The length of the CDR3 is 14 residues. CDR3 loop: CASEEWQGDQPQHF. The CDR3, as DNA: TGTGCCAGCGAAGAATGGCAGGGGGATCAGCCCCAGCATTTT.

The CDR3, as DNA: TGTGCCAGCAGTCGAGGTAGCGGGAGAGTCTCCGAGCAGTACTTC. Amino acid sequence: CASSRGSGRVSEQYF. This sequence joins TRBV2 and TRBJ2-7; 9 bases line up with TRBD2. Germline V gene data show CDR1 as SNHLY and CDR2 as FYNNEI. The junction had 11 bases not matched to a gene; V was cut back by 5 bases and J by 6 bases. The CDR3 has 15 residues.

The chain uses TRBV6-5 and TRBJ2-7; maybe TRBD2 (5 bases). V was pared by 6 bases and J by 4 bases, with 10 bases between. Germline V gene sequence: CDR1 MNHEY, CDR2 SVGAGI. The length of the CDR3 is 12 residues. The CDR3 loop is CASRQERYEQYF. The CDR3 bases are TGTGCCAGCAGGCAGGAGCGGTACGAGCAGTACTTC.

This chain connects TRBV5-1 to TRBJ2-2, with D possibly matching TRBD2 (5 bases). Trimming left V 4 bases short and J 6 bases short, with 13 bases between. Germline CDR1 SGHRS, CDR2 YFSETQ. The CDR3 has 14 residues. CDR3 residues: CASSPGEIAGELFF. CDR3 nucleotide sequence: TGCGCCAGCAGCCCCGGGGAGATAGCCGGGGAGCTGTTTTTT.

The chain couples TRBV6-1 to TRBJ2-5; 14 nucleotides align to TRBD2. CDR3 length equals 18 residues. CDR1 is MNHNS, CDR2 SASEGT, per germline. Trimming at V came to 0 bases and at J to 4 bases, leaving 7 bases not matched to a gene. Here the CDR3 reads CASSEATGTSGRRETQYF. CDR3 nucleotides: TGTGCCAGCAGTGAAGCAACTGGGACTAGCGGGAGACGAGAGACCCAGTACTTC.

The V and J genes are TRBV4-2 and TRBJ2-2; tentative D call: TRBD2 (5 bases). V was trimmed by 3 bases and J by 6 bases, leaving 20 bases between them. The CDR3 length is 17 residues. Germline loops: CDR1 LGHNA, CDR2 YNFKEQ. The CDR3 nucleotides read TGTGCCAGCAGCCAGGTAGCGAGAGGGAGCCTCGCCGGGGAGCTGTTTTTT. Its translation: CASSQVARGSLAGELFF.

The count of this clone is one. This chain connects TRBV28 to TRBJ2-7; 9 bases align to TRBD1. Looked up from germline, CDR1 is MDHEN and CDR2 is SYDVKM. This CDR3 is 16 amino acids long. V lost 4 bases to trimming and J lost 0 bases; unmatched junction nucleotides: 7. CDR3 nucleotides: TGTGCCAGCAGTTGGTATGCGGGACAGGGCTCCTACGAGCAGTACTTC. Residues: CASSWYAGQGSYEQYF.

This chain joins TRBV5-6 and TRBJ2-7; a possible D gene is TRBD2 (6 bases). In germline, CDR1 is SGHDT, CDR2 YYEEEE. Trimming pared 1 base from V and 0 bases from J, leaving 11 bases between. The CDR3 has 15 amino acids. The CDR3 reads CASSLWAGSSYEQYF. CDR3 nucleotides: TGTGCCAGCAGCTTGTGGGCGGGGAGCTCCTACGAGCAGTACTTC.